Below are 6 T cell receptor beta chains sequenced from a single sample in a study of T cell responses to AZD1222 COVID-19 vaccine (dated by TCRdb to the early 2020s). In the paper's terms, the time point label means: baseline before first vaccination. Libraries were prepared through the immunoSEQ multiplex PCR assay. Held by TCRdb, this immuneACCESS table contains in-frame sequences only and omits some clones. Under half of the omission traces to an unresolved V gene where checked; the cause of the rest is unknown. This sample comprises roughly 100,000 clones, 84% of them detected only once. The ten largest account for about 17% of the sample. Material: peripheral blood, obtained on day 0 of AZD1222 vaccination. Receptors originate from an adult in good health.

V is TRBV4-3 and J is TRBJ2-3; D is unresolved. V lost 1 base to trimming and J lost 5 bases, with 7 bases between them. Germline CDR1 is LGHNA and CDR2 is YSLEER. The CDR3 covers 13 residues. The DNA for the CDR3 is TGCGCCAGCAGCCAAGTGGTGAGAGATACGCAGTATTTT. It yields the protein CASSQVVRDTQYF.

The rearrangement joins TRBV3-1 (or the pseudogene TRBV3-2) to TRBJ2-7; D gene uncertain. The CDR3 runs 15 residues. V was cut by 1 base and J by 1 base, with 11 bases left in between. Germline assignment: CDR1 LGHDT and CDR2 YNNKEL (reference sequence). CDR3 loop: CASSQGRLASYEQYF. The CDR3 DNA reads as TGTGCCAGCAGCCAAGGGCGACTGGCTTCCTACGAGCAGTACTTC.

V and J are TRBV11-1 and TRBJ2-5, with 7 bases matching TRBD1. Germline lookup yields CDR1 SGHAT and CDR2 FQDESV (reference sequence). CDR3 length: 14 amino acids. Trimming cost V 1 base and J 9 bases; bases outside gene matches: 8. CDR3 DNA sequence: TGTGCCAGCAGCTTAGAGAGACAGGGTCAGGCCCAGTACTTC. The encoded protein is CASSLERQGQAQYF.

V is TRBV11-3 and J is TRBJ1-3; TRBD1 is a possible D gene (6 bases). CDR1 and CDR2 (germline): SGHNT, YENEEA. The CDR3 runs 13 residues. The V end lost 5 bases, the J end lost 6 bases, and 11 bases lay between the germline ends. The CDR3 sequence: CASSSRGPNTIYF. The CDR3 bases are TGTGCCAGCAGCAGCAGGGGTCCAAACACCATATATTTT.

The V gene is TRBV19, the J gene TRBJ1-5; D is possibly TRBD1 (6 bases). Germline-derived CDR1 and CDR2 are LNHDA and SQIVND (reference sequence). Trimming stripped 9 bases from V and 6 bases from J, with 18 bases between. The length of the CDR3 is 14 residues. The CDR3 sequence: CASGGAGAAQPQHF. As DNA, the CDR3 is TGTGCCAGCGGGGGGGCGGGGGCGGCTCAGCCCCAGCATTTT.

This chain links TRBV6-2 or TRBV6-3 with TRBJ1-2; D remains ambiguous. The CDR3 is made up of 12 amino acids. Trimming removed 4 bases from V and 7 bases from J, with 10 bases in between. Germline CDR1 MNHEY, CDR2 SVGEGT. The CDR3 reads CASSSPPAGYTF. CDR3 coding DNA: TGTGCCAGCAGTTCGCCCCCTGCTGGCTACACCTTC.